The rows below give T cell receptor beta chains drawn from one sample of a study of Graves' ophthalmopathy and Graves' hyperthyroidism. TCRdb ran MiXCR on the multiplex PCR reads and lists one entry per CDR3 protein. Of about 740,000 distinct CDR3 sequences in the sample, roughly 41% are singletons; the top ten hold 44%. Sequenced input: peripheral blood. These receptors were obtained from an adult man with Graves' ophthalmopathy. Each CDR3 is given with its conserved first and last residue. D genes are given only for firm matches. For some rows the clone size is stated as once, few or many, or as a class when expanded; others skip it.

CDR3aa | CDR3nt | v_gene | abundance | j_gene | d_gene
CGGTSGINTGELYF | TGCGGTGGGACTAGCGGGATCAACACCGGGGAGCTGTACTTC | TRBV29-1 | NA | TRBJ2-2 | TRBD2
CASSLTGTISGANVLTF | TGTGCCAGCAGCCTAACCGGGACTATCTCTGGGGCCAACGTCCTGACTTTC | TRBV7-9 | NA | TRBJ2-6 | TRBD2
CASSVRRNTEAFF | TGTGCCAGCAGCGTACGGAGGAACACTGAAGCTTTCTTT | TRBV9 | many | TRBJ1-1 | NA
CSASHRGNNQPQHF | TGCAGTGCTTCCCACAGGGGGAACAATCAGCCCCAGCATTTT | TRBV20-1 | few | TRBJ1-5 | TRBD1
CASSVGWGAAGETQYF | TGTGCCAGCAGCGTAGGATGGGGGGCGGCTGGAGAGACCCAGTACTTC | TRBV9 | few | TRBJ2-5 | NA
CASSSVYGYTF | TGTGCCAGCAGCTCGGTCTATGGCTACACCTTC | TRBV5-8 | many | TRBJ1-2 | NA
CASSVTQGNTEAFF | TGTGCCAGCAGCGTAACCCAGGGGAACACTGAAGCTTTCTTT | TRBV9 | many | TRBJ1-1 | NA
CASSQMGGTYGYTF | TGTGCCAGCAGCCAGATGGGGGGCACCTATGGCTACACCTTC | TRBV7-6 | NA | TRBJ1-2 | NA
CASSYRDRGPTPLHF | TGTGCCAGCAGTTACCGGGACAGGGGGCCGACACCCCTCCACTTT | TRBV24-1 | NA | TRBJ1-6 | TRBD1
CSAEGTGANVLTF | TGCAGTGCGGAAGGGACTGGGGCCAACGTCCTGACTTTC | TRBV20-1 | NA | TRBJ2-6 | NA
CASSFMEDTEAFF | TGTGCCAGCAGCTTCATGGAGGACACTGAAGCTTTCTTT | TRBV11-3 | few | TRBJ1-1 | NA
CSARVGGGYEQYF | TGCAGTGCTAGAGTGGGGGGGGGCTACGAGCAGTACTTC | TRBV20-1 | few | TRBJ2-7 | TRBD2
CATSGDGTSGNEHF | TGTGCCACCAGCGGAGACGGGACTAGCGGGAACGAGCATTTT | TRBV15 | NA | TRBJ1-5 | NA
CASSDHTGGLSGNTIYF | TGTGCCAGCAGCGACCATACAGGGGGCTTGAGTGGAAACACCATATATTTT | TRBV2 | few | TRBJ1-3 | TRBD1
CASRSDGTGSYEQYF | TGTGCCAGCAGGTCCGACGGGACAGGCTCCTACGAGCAGTACTTC | TRBV7-2 | NA | TRBJ2-7 | TRBD1
CASSLGGAVSPLHF | TGTGCCAGCAGCTTAGGGGGCGCCGTCTCACCCCTCCACTTT | TRBV7-2 | many | TRBJ1-6 | NA
CAISHTGASNQPQHF | TGTGCCATCAGTCACACAGGGGCCAGCAATCAGCCCCAGCATTTT | TRBV10-3 | many | TRBJ1-5 | TRBD1